The 26 T cell receptor beta chains in this list originate from one sample, sequenced in a study of T cell changes during pregnancy in multiple sclerosis (dated 2019 in TCRdb). Receptor libraries were prepared by the immunoSEQ multiplex PCR assay. TCRdb retrieved this table from immuneACCESS and kept in-frame rearrangements only. Not all clones are present; in checked studies, unresolved V genes account for under half, and no reason is known for the remainder. The sample table lists tens of thousands of clones, 80% to 95% of them with a count of one. Together, the top ten hold around 2% of the sample. Sequenced here: peripheral blood, sampled in the second trimester of pregnancy. These receptors all stem from a female donor with multiple sclerosis, enrolled in a pregnancy study.

This clone has just one count. The genes are TRBV6-4 and TRBJ1-1, with D possibly matching TRBD1 (6 bases). The CDR3 sequence is 13 residues long. Trimming stripped 5 bases from V and 1 base from J, with 8 bases between. Germline lookup yields CDR1 MRHNA and CDR2 SNTAGT. DNA of the CDR3: TGTGCCAGCAGTCACAGGGAGAACACTGAAGCTTTCTTT. Translating it yields CASSHRENTEAFF.

V is TRBV30 and J is TRBJ2-5; 12 bases are a match to TRBD1. The V gene end was trimmed by 3 bases and the J gene end by 5 bases; junction bases not matched to a gene: 13. Germline values: CDR1 GTSNPN, CDR2 SVGIG (reference sequence). The CDR3 runs to 17 residues. The CDR3 protein is CAWRVDPGTGGGETQYF. Here the CDR3 DNA reads TGTGCCTGGAGGGTAGACCCAGGGACAGGGGGCGGGGAGACCCAGTACTTC.

The chain couples TRBV28 to TRBJ1-2; D remains unclear. This CDR3 comprises 15 residues. Germline CDR1 MDHEN, CDR2 SYDVKM. The V and J ends lost 11 bases and 0 bases respectively, with 19 bases between them. CDR3 protein: CASRDGRFSNYGYTF. The CDR3, as DNA: TGTGCCTCGAGGGATGGGCGGTTTTCTAACTATGGCTACACCTTC.

The chain links TRBV5-1 to TRBJ2-3; D gene uncertain. Trimming removed 4 bases from V and 2 bases from J, with 11 bases in between. Looked up from germline, CDR1 is SGHRS and CDR2 is YFSETQ. The CDR3 is 14 residues long. DNA for the CDR3: TGCGCCAGCAGCCGTCTAGGAACCACAGATACGCAGTATTTT. This encodes CASSRLGTTDTQYF. The full variable domain, with the rest looked up from reference TRBV5-1 and TRBJ2-3, is KAGVTQTPRYLIKTRGQQVTLSCSPISGHRSVSWYQQTPGQGLQFLFEYFSETQRNKGNFPGRFSGRQFSNSRSEMNVSTLELGDSALYLCASSRLGTTDTQYFGPGTRLTVL.

The CDR3 protein is CASSTPGQGRYGYTF. The CDR3 DNA reads TGTGCCAGTAGTACCCCGGGACAGGGTCGCTATGGCTACACCTTC. The chain couples TRBV19 to TRBJ1-2, with 9 bases identical to TRBD1. The CDR3 runs 15 residues. Germline CDR1 reads LNHDA; CDR2 reads SQIVND (reference sequence). The V gene end was trimmed by 4 bases and the J gene end by 4 bases; junction bases not matched to a gene: 7.

This chain connects TRBV11-2 to TRBJ2-6; a weak D match, TRBD2 (6 bases). In germline, CDR1 is SGHAT, CDR2 FQNNGV. This CDR3 has 15 residues. V shed 5 bases and J shed 0 bases, with 8 bases lying between them. In nucleotides, the CDR3 is TGTGCCAGCAGCCTGGGAGGCTCTGGGGCCAACGTCCTGACTTTC. Translated, it gives CASSLGGSGANVLTF.

J is TRBJ1-4 and V is TRBV5-6; a weak D match, TRBD1 (6 bases). CDR3 length equals 14 residues. V was clipped by 0 bases and J by 5 bases, with 8 bases between them. CDR1 and CDR2 from the germline V gene are SGHDT and YYEEEE. The CDR3, as DNA: TGTGCCAGCAGCTTGGCGGACAGAAATGAAAAACTGTTTTTT. It codes for CASSLADRNEKLFF. The full variable domain, rest sourced from reference TRBV5-6 and TRBJ1-4, is DAGVTQSPTHLIKTRGQQVTLRCSPKSGHDTVSWYQQALGQGPQFIFQYYEEEERQRGNFPDRFSGHQFPNYSSELNVNALLLGDSALYLCASSLADRNEKLFFGSGTQLSVL.

This clone was counted once. V and J are TRBV2 and TRBJ2-7; TRBD1 is a possible D gene (6 bases). The V end lost 4 bases, the J end lost 2 bases, and 9 bases lay between the germline ends. Germline lookup yields CDR1 SNHLY and CDR2 FYNNEI. This CDR3 has 13 residues. CDR3: CASSGDTTYEQYF. CDR3 nucleotide sequence: TGTGCCAGCAGTGGGGACACAACCTACGAGCAGTACTTC.

The chain couples TRBV28 to TRBJ1-2; D possibly corresponds to TRBD1 (5 bases). CDR1 is MDHEN and CDR2 is SYDVKM in the germline V gene. The ends were cut back, 1 base at V and 3 bases at J, with 12 bases in the middle. This CDR3 region has 15 residues. CDR3: CASSLFQGGDYGYTF. CDR3 DNA: TGTGCCAGCAGTTTATTTCAGGGAGGCGACTATGGCTACACCTTC.

The chain employs TRBV6-6 and TRBJ1-1; D unresolved. Germline assignment: CDR1 MNHNY and CDR2 SVGAGI (reference sequence). The length of the CDR3 is 16 residues. V lost 6 bases and J 5 bases, leaving 22 bases between the germline ends. The CDR3 sequence: CASRSPLLGGGTEAFF. CDR3 sequence (DNA): TGTGCCAGCAGGTCGCCACTCCTAGGAGGCGGTACTGAAGCTTTCTTT.

The sample holds a few counts of this clone. The chain carries TRBV6-5 and TRBJ1-1; 8 bases are shared with TRBD1. V was pared by 0 bases and J by 4 bases, with 4 bases of the junction left unmatched. Germline CDR1 is MNHEY and CDR2 is SVGAGI. This CDR3 is 15 amino acids long. The CDR3 loop is CASSYSSGGGTEAFF. The DNA of the CDR3 is TGTGCCAGCAGTTACTCATCAGGGGGCGGCACTGAAGCTTTCTTT.

The J gene is TRBJ2-1, the V gene TRBV12-2; TRBD1 is taken as the D call from the table, unchecked against the DNA. TRBV12-2 is termed a pseudogene. CDR3 length equals 17 residues. In nucleotides, the CDR3 is TGTGCAAGTCGCCCCGGTCGCTTTTACAGCTCCTACAATGAGCAGTTCTTC. Translated, it gives CASRPGRFYSSYNEQFF.

The chain couples TRBV6-1 to TRBJ2-7; 8 bases map to TRBD2. Germline V gives CDR1 MNHNS, CDR2 SASEGT. V shed 0 bases, J shed 3 bases, and the junction held 1 base outside the gene matches. The CDR3 length is 14 residues. CDR3 in amino acids: CASSEAGTSYEQYF. CDR3 DNA: TGTGCCAGCAGTGAAGCCGGGACTAGCTACGAGCAGTACTTC.

This clone has only one observation. The chain couples TRBV29-1 to TRBJ2-7, with 10 bases aligning to TRBD2. CDR1 is SQVTM and CDR2 is ANQGSEA in the germline V gene. The length of the CDR3 is 18 residues. V shed 1 base and J 2 bases; nucleotides not matched to a gene: 14. This CDR3 reads CSVEGRRVAGGLAYEQYF. In DNA, the CDR3 is TGCAGCGTTGAAGGGCGGAGGGTAGCGGGGGGCCTTGCCTACGAGCAGTACTTC.

The chain couples TRBV19 to TRBJ1-2, with 8 bases identical to TRBD1. V shed 4 bases and J 2 bases; nucleotides not matched to a gene: 3. The CDR3 has 14 residues. Per germline, CDR1 LNHDA and CDR2 SQIVND (reference sequence). The CDR3 loop reads CASSTGQANYGYTF. The CDR3 DNA follows: TGTGCCAGTAGTACGGGACAGGCAAACTATGGCTACACCTTC.

The chain couples TRBV6-4 to TRBJ2-7; 8 nucleotides match TRBD1. Germline assignment: CDR1 MRHNA and CDR2 SNTAGT. V dropped 7 bases and J dropped 0; count of bases not matched to a gene: 8. The CDR3 covers 15 residues. CDR3 in amino acids: CASIPPGQVSYEQYF. The CDR3 nucleotides read TGTGCCAGCATTCCACCGGGACAGGTCTCCTACGAGCAGTACTTC.

The chain is built from TRBV28 and TRBJ2-7; 8 bases agree with TRBD2. The CDR3 is made up of 16 amino acids. With V trimmed by 6 bases and J by 1 base, 11 bases remained unmatched. CDR1 MDHEN and CDR2 SYDVKM come from the germline V gene. CDR3 amino acids: CASSSLAGTLSYEQYF. CDR3 nucleotides: TGTGCCAGCAGCTCGCTAGCGGGCACCTTATCCTACGAGCAGTACTTC.

This chain uses TRBV9 with TRBJ2-7; the match to TRBD2 covers 8 bases. Germline V gene lookup returns CDR1 SGDLS and CDR2 YYNGEE. The CDR3 runs 15 residues. The V and J ends lost 2 bases and 4 bases, in that order; junction bases with no gene match: 8. The CDR3 loop reads CASSVQAGELYEQYF. The CDR3 DNA reads as TGTGCCAGCAGCGTTCAAGCGGGAGAGCTATACGAGCAGTACTTC.

The genes are TRBV4-1 and TRBJ1-4; D call uncertain. Trimming left V 1 base short and J 5 bases short, with 14 bases between. Germline V gene data show CDR1 as MGHRA and CDR2 as YSYEKL. This CDR3 comprises 16 residues. The DNA of the CDR3 is TGCGCCAGCAGCCAAGCAGTCCAGCGCGCAAATGAAAAACTGTTTTTT. It specifies CASSQAVQRANEKLFF.

This clone was counted a few times. The V call is TRBV2, the J call TRBJ1-2, with 8 positions matching TRBD1. The CDR3 is 14 residues long. The ends lost 7 bases at V and 5 bases at J; junction bases unmatched: 9. CDR1 is SNHLY and CDR2 is FYNNEI in the germline V gene. Here the CDR3 DNA reads TGTGCCAGCATCTCGGACAGGGTCGGGTATGGCTACACCTTC. Amino acid sequence: CASISDRVGYGYTF.

This chain links TRBV6-5 with TRBJ2-7, with 10 nucleotides matching TRBD2. This CDR3 spans 15 amino acids. Germline V gives CDR1 MNHEY, CDR2 SVGAGI. The J segment lost 2 bases and the V segment lost 6 bases, leaving 7 bases of the junction unmatched. Written as DNA, the CDR3 is TGTGCCAGCAGCCCCCCGAGCGGGGGGGCCTACGAGCAGTACTTC. Its protein product is CASSPPSGGAYEQYF.

This chain joins TRBV4-1 and TRBJ1-6; TRBD1 matches 11 bases. The V gene's germline CDR1 is MGHRA and CDR2 YSYEKL. The CDR3 runs 16 residues. J gave up 8 bases and V 1 base, and 4 bases lay outside the gene matches. CDR3 bases: TGCGCCAGCAGCCAAGCTCGGACAGGGGGCGATTCACCCCTCCACTTT. Amino acids: CASSQARTGGDSPLHF.

The chain links TRBV15 to TRBJ1-2, with TRBD1 matching 8 bases. The CDR3 consists of 13 residues. Germline V gene lookup returns CDR1 LNHNV and CDR2 YYDKDF (reference sequence). The ends lost 3 bases at V and 8 bases at J; junction bases unmatched: 5. As DNA, the CDR3 is TGTGCCACCAGCAGCCAAAGGACAGGGGGCTACACCTTC. Translation: CATSSQRTGGYTF.

The J gene is TRBJ2-1, the V gene TRBV23-1, with D tentatively TRBD1 (6 bases). TRBV23-1 is placed among ORFs of uncertain function. The ends were cut back, 6 bases at V and 5 bases at J, with 17 bases in the middle. The CDR3 loop spans 15 amino acids. CDR3 nucleotides: TGCGCCAGCAGGATCCACAGGGTTATCCACAATGAGCAGTTCTTC. Its translation is CASRIHRVIHNEQFF.

The chain is built from TRBV5-4 and TRBJ2-1; D unclear. This CDR3 is built from 16 residues. Trimming pared 0 bases from V and 4 bases from J, leaving 14 bases between. Looked up from germline, CDR1 is SGHNT and CDR2 is YYREEE (reference sequence). CDR3 sequence: CASSLDPANGYNEQFF. The CDR3 DNA reads as TGTGCCAGCAGCTTGGATCCCGCTAACGGGTACAATGAGCAGTTCTTC.

This clone has a single count. This chain connects TRBV7-3 to TRBJ2-1, with no clear D. From germline, CDR1 is SGHTA and CDR2 FQGTGA. V was pared by 0 bases and J by 5 bases, with 5 bases between. The CDR3 length is 13 residues. In DNA form, the CDR3 reads TGTGCCAGCAGCTTAACGAGCCACAATGAGCAGTTCTTC. This gives the protein CASSLTSHNEQFF.